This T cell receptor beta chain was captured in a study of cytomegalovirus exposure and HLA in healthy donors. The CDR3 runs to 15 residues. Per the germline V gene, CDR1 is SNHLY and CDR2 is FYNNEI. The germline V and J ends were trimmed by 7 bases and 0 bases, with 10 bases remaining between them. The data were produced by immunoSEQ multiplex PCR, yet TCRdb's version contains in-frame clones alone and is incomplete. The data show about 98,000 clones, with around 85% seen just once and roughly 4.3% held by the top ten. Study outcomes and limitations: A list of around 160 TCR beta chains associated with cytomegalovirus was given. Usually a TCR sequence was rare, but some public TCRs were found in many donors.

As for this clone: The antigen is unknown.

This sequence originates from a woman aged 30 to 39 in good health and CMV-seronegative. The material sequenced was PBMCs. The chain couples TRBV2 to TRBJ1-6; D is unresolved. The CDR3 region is CASKFTSSYNSPLHF. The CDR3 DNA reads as TGTGCCAGCAAATTCACCAGCTCCTATAATTCACCCCTCCACTTT.